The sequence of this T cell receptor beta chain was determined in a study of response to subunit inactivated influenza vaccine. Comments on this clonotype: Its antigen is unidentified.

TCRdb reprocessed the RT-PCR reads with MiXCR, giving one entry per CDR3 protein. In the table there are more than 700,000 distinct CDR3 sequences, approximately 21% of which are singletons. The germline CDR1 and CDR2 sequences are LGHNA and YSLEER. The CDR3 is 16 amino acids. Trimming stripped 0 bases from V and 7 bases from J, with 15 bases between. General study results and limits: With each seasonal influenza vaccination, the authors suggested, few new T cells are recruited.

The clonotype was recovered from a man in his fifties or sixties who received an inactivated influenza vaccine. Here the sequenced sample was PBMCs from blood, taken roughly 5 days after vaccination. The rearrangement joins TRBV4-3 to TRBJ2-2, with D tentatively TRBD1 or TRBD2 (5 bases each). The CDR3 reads CASSQELAGARGELFF. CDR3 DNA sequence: TGCGCCAGCAGCCAAGAACTGGCCGGGGCCCGCGGGGAGCTGTTTTTT.